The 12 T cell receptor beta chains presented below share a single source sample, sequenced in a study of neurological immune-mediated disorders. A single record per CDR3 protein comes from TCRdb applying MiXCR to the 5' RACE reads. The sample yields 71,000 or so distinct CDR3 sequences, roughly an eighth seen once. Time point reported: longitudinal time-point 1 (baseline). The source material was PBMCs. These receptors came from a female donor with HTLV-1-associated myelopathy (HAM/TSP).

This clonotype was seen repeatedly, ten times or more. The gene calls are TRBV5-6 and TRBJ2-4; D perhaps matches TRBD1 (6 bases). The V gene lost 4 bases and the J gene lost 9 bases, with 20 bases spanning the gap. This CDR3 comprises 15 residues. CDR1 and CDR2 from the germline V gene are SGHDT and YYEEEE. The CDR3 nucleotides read TGTGCCAGCAGCCCAGGACAGCCCGGGGAAGGCATTCAGTACTTC. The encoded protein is CASSPGQPGEGIQYF.

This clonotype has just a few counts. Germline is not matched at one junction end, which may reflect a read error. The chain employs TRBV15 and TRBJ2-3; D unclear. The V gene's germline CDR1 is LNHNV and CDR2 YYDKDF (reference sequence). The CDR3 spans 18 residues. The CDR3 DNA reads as TGTGCTACGAGCAGAGATCTCCCCCGGTCATCGGTCACAGAGACGCAGTATTTT. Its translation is CATSRDLPRSSVTETQYF.

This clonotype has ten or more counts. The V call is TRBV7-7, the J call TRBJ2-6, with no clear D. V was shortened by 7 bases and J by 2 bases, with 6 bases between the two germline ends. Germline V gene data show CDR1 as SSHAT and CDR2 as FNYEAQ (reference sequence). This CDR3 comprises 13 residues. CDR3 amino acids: CASTSAGANVLTF. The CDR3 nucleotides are TGTGCCAGCACGAGTGCTGGGGCCAACGTCCTGACTTTC.

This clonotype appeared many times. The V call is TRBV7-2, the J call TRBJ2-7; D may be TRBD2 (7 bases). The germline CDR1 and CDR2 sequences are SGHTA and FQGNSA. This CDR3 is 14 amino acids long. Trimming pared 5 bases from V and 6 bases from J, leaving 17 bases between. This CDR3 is CASSNLRGGGEQYF. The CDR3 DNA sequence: TGTGCCAGCAGCAACCTGAGGGGGGGCGGCGAGCAGTACTTC.

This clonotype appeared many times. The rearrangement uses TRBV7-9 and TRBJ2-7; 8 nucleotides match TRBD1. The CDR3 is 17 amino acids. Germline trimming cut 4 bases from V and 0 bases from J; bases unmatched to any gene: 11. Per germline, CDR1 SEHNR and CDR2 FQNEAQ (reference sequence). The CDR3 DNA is TGTGCCAGCAGCTCCTGGGGGACAGGAGGGGTCTCCTACGAGCAGTACTTC. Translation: CASSSWGTGGVSYEQYF. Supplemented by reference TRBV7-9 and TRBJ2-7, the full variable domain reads DTGVSQNPRHKITKRGQNVTFRCDPISEHNRLYWYRQTLGQGPEFLTYFQNEAQLEKSRLLSDRFSAERPKGSFSTLEIQRTEQGDSAMYLCASSSWGTGGVSYEQYFGPGTRLTVT.

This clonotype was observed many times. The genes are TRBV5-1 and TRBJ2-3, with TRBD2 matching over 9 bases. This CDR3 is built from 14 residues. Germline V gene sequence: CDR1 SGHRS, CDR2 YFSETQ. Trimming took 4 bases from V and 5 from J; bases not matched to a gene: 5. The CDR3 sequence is CASSPDSGGDTQYF. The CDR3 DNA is TGCGCCAGCAGCCCAGATAGCGGGGGAGATACGCAGTATTTT.

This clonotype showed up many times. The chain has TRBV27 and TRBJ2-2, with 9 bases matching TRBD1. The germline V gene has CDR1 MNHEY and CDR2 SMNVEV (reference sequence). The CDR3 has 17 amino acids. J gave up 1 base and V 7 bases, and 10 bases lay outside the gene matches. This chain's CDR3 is CASTADRGKLNTGELFF. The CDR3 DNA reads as TGTGCCAGCACCGCAGACAGGGGGAAATTGAACACCGGGGAGCTGTTTTTT.

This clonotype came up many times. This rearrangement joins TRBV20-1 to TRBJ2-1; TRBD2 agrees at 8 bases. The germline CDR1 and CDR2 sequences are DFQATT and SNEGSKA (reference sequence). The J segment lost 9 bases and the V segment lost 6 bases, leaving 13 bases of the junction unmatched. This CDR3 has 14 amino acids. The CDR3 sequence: CSAGGGRVAGEQFF. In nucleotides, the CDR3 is TGCAGTGCCGGGGGGGGGCGGGTGGCTGGTGAGCAGTTCTTC.

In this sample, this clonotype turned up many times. The CDR3, as DNA: TGCAGTGAGCAGGGACTGGGCCAAGAGACCCAGTACTTC. Protein product: CSEQGLGQETQYF. The J gene is TRBJ2-5, the V gene TRBV20-1; D possibly corresponds to TRBD2 (6 bases). Germline values: CDR1 DFQATT, CDR2 SNEGSKA (reference sequence). V was pared by 7 bases and J by 1 base, with 13 bases between. CDR3 length: 13 amino acids.

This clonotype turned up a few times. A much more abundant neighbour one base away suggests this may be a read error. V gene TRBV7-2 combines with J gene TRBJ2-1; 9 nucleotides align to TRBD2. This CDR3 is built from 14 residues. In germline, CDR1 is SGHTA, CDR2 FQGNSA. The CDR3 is CVSSFGTSSNEQFF. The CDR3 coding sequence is TGTGTCAGCAGCTTTGGGACTAGCTCCAATGAGCAGTTCTTC.

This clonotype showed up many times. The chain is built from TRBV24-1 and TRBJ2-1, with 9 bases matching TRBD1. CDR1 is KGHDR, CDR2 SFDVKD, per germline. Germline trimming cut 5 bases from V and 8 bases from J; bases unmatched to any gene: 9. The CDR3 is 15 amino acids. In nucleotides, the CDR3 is TGTGCCACCAGTGCTGGGGACAGGGCATTTTATGAGCAGTTCTTC. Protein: CATSAGDRAFYEQFF.

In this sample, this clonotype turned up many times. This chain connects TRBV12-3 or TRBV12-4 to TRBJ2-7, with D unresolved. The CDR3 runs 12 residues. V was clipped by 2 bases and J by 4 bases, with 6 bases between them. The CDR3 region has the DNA TGTGCCAGCAGTTTAACAGCATACGAGCAGTACTTC. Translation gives CASSLTAYEQYF.